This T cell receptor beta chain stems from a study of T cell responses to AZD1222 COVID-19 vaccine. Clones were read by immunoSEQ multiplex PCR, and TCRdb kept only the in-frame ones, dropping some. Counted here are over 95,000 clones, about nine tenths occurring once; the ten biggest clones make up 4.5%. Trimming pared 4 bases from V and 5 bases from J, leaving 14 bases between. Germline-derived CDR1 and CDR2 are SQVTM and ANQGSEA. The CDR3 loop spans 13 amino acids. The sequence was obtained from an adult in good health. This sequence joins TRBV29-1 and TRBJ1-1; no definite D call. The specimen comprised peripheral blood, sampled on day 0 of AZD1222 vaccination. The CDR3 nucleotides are TGCAGCGTTGTGGAGGGAGGAGATACTGAAGCTTTCTTT. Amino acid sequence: CSVVEGGDTEAFF. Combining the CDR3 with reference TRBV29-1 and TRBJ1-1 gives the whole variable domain SAVISQKPSRDICQRGTSLTIQCQVDSQVTMMFWYRQQPGQSLTLIATANQGSEATYESGFVIDKFPISRPNLTFSTLTVSNMSPEDSSIYLCSVVEGGDTEAFFGQGTRLTVV.